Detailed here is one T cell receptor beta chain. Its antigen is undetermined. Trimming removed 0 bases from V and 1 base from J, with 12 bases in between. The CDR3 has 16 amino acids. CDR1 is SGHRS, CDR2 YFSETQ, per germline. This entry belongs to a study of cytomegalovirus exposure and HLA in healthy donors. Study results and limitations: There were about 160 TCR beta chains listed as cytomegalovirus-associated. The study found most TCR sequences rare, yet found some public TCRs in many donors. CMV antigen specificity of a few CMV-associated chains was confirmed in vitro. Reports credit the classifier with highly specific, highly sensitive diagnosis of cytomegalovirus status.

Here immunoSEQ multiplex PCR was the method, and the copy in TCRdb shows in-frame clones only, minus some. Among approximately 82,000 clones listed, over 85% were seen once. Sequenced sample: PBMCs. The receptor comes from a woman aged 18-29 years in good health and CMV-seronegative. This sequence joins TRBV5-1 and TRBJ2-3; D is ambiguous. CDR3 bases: TGCGCCAGCAGCTTGGCAGTATTCTCCCGCACAGATACGCAGTATTTT. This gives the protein CASSLAVFSRTDTQYF.